What follows is one T cell receptor beta chain and its context. Its target is unknown. Trimming removed 0 bases from V and 5 bases from J; junction bases left unmatched: 4. The CDR3 length is 15 residues. The germline CDR1 and CDR2 sequences are MGHRA and YSYEKL. This specimen belongs to a study of blood T cells in healthy people across ages. Study outcomes and limitations: TCR beta diversity correlated strongly with naive T cell percentage.

It was with a sample-barcoded 5' primer and a J-beta primer mix that a second PCR of roughly 7 to 12 cycles was run. TCRdb redid the calling of the 5' RACE reads with MiXCR, one entry per CDR3 protein. The data hold 600,000 or so distinct CDR3 sequences, with about 30% observed a single time. What was sequenced was blood. The receptor's source is a woman at least 80 years old in good health. J is TRBJ2-7 and V is TRBV4-1; 10 nucleotides line up with TRBD1. The chain's CDR3 is CASSQETGGVHEQYF. In DNA form, the CDR3 reads TGCGCCAGCAGCCAAGAGACAGGGGGCGTCCACGAGCAGTACTTC.